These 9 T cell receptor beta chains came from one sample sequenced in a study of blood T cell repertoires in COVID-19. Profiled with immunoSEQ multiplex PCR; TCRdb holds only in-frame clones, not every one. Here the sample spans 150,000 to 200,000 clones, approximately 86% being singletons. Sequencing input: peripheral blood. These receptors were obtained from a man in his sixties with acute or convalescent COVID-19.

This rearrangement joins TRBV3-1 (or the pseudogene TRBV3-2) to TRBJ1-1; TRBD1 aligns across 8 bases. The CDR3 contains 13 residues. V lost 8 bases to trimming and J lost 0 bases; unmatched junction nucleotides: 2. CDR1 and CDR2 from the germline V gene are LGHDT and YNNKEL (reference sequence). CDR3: CASRDRLNTEAFF. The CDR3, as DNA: TGTGCCAGCCGGGACAGGTTGAACACTGAAGCTTTCTTT.

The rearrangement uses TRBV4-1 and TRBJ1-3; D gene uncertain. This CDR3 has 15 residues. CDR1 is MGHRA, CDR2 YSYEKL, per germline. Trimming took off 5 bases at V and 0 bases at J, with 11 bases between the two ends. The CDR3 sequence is CASSASDSSGNTIYF. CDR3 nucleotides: TGCGCCAGCAGCGCAAGCGATTCCTCTGGAAACACCATATATTTT.

CDR3 bases: TGTGCCAGCAGCCAGGTGGTAGGGGAAACTGAAGCTTTCTTT. This encodes CASSQVVGETEAFF. The rearrangement joins TRBV3-1 (or the pseudogene TRBV3-2) to TRBJ1-1; TRBD1 might be the D (5 bases). Germline CDR1 LGHDT, CDR2 YNNKEL (reference sequence). This CDR3 has 14 residues. V lost 3 bases, J lost 5 bases, and 13 bases lay in between.

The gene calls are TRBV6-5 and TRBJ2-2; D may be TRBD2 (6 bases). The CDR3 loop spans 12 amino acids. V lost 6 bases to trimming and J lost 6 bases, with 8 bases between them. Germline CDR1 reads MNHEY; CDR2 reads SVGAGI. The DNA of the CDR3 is TGTGCCAGCAGCGGGGGATCCGGGGAGCTGTTTTTT. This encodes CASSGGSGELFF.

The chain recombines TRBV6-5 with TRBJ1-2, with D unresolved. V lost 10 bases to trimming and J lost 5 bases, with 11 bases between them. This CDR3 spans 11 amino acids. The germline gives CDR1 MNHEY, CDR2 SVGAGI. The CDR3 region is CAIGQRYGYTF. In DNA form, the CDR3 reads TGTGCCATCGGGCAGCGGTATGGCTACACCTTC.

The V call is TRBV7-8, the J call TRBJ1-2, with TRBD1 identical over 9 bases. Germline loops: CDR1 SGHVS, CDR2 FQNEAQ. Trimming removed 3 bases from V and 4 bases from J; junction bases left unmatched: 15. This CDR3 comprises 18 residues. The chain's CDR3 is CASSFQGQGPPASYGYTF. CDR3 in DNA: TGTGCCAGCAGCTTTCAGGGACAGGGCCCCCCCGCCTCCTATGGCTACACCTTC.

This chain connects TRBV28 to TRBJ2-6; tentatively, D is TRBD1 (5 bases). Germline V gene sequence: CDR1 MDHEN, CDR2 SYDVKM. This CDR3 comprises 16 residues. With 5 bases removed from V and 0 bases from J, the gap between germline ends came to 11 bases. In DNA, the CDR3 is TGTGCCAGCAGTCCGACAGCCTACTCTGGGGCCAACGTCCTGACTTTC. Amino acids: CASSPTAYSGANVLTF.

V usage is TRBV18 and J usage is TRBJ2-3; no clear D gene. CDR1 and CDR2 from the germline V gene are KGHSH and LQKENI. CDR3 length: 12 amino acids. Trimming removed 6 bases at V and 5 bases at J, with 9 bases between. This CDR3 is CASSHSGDTQYF. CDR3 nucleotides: TGTGCCAGCTCTCACAGTGGAGATACGCAGTATTTT.

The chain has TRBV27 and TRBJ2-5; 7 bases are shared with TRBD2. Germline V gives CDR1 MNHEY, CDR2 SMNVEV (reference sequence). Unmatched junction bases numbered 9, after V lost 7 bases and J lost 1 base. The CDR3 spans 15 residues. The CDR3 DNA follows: TGTGCCAGCATGGGACTACCTGGCCCCCAAGAGACCCAGTACTTC. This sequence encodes CASMGLPGPQETQYF.